The rows below give T cell receptor beta chains drawn from one sample of a study of CD8 T cells in ankylosing spondylitis. TCRdb reprocessed the 5' RACE reads with MiXCR, giving one entry per CDR3 protein. The table includes 300,000 to 400,000 distinct CDR3 sequences, roughly 14% detected once. Input material: blood, either unsorted or a sorted T cell fraction (not recorded which). These receptor sequences come from a male donor with ankylosing spondylitis or in good health (not recorded which). The conserved cysteine and the conserved F or W are not part of the CDR3 here. Fields, in order: V gene, J gene, CDR3 protein.

v_gene: TRBV25-1; j_gene: TRBJ2-6; CDR3aa: ASSDTGAGANVLT
v_gene: TRBV20-1; j_gene: TRBJ2-3; CDR3aa: SARQGDSTDTQY
v_gene: TRBV7-9; j_gene: TRBJ1-1; CDR3aa: ASSLGGVSTEAF
v_gene: TRBV19; j_gene: TRBJ2-2; CDR3aa: ASFHSGGTGELF
v_gene: TRBV5-1; j_gene: TRBJ2-3; CDR3aa: ASSLDGRSSTDTQY
v_gene: TRBV12-3/TRBV12-4; j_gene: TRBJ1-1; CDR3aa: ASSLRTEAF
v_gene: TRBV7-8; j_gene: TRBJ2-1; CDR3aa: ASSLLYGAHNEQF
v_gene: TRBV7-9; j_gene: TRBJ2-2; CDR3aa: ASSLGGGGLNTGELF
v_gene: TRBV18; j_gene: TRBJ2-1; CDR3aa: ASSPLAGGSSYNEQF
v_gene: TRBV4-1; j_gene: TRBJ2-7; CDR3aa: ASSQERHIYEQY
v_gene: TRBV6-5; j_gene: TRBJ2-1; CDR3aa: ASSNLGQSNEQF
v_gene: TRBV7-9; j_gene: TRBJ2-3; CDR3aa: ASSRAPDTQY
v_gene: TRBV14; j_gene: TRBJ2-1; CDR3aa: ASSPVGSNEQF
v_gene: TRBV10-3; j_gene: TRBJ2-3; CDR3aa: AIREALNTDTQY
v_gene: TRBV12-3/TRBV12-4; j_gene: TRBJ2-5; CDR3aa: ASSFRTAQETQY
v_gene: TRBV20-1; j_gene: TRBJ2-3; CDR3aa: RSASRLTDTQY
v_gene: TRBV15; j_gene: TRBJ1-6; CDR3aa: ATSREQLPNSPLH
v_gene: TRBV12-3/TRBV12-4; j_gene: TRBJ2-7; CDR3aa: ASSTPRGGGSSYEQY
v_gene: TRBV11-2; j_gene: TRBJ1-5; CDR3aa: ASSSLTGSNQPQH
v_gene: TRBV11-1; j_gene: TRBJ2-1; CDR3aa: ASSALGVYDNEQF
v_gene: TRBV2; j_gene: TRBJ2-2; CDR3aa: ASTEQGLNTGELF
v_gene: TRBV29-1; j_gene: TRBJ2-2; CDR3aa: SVAASGGADTGELF
v_gene: TRBV7-9; j_gene: TRBJ2-4; CDR3aa: ASSLSSVNIQY
v_gene: TRBV7-2; j_gene: TRBJ2-3; CDR3aa: ASGSTDTQY
v_gene: TRBV10-3; j_gene: TRBJ2-3; CDR3aa: AISPGLASTDTQY
v_gene: TRBV7-2; j_gene: TRBJ1-4; CDR3aa: ASSPRDANEKLF
v_gene: TRBV12-3/TRBV12-4; j_gene: TRBJ2-1; CDR3aa: ASSLKAQNPNEQF
v_gene: TRBV10-2; j_gene: TRBJ1-4; CDR3aa: ASRDPTGLSEKLF
v_gene: TRBV21-1; j_gene: TRBJ2-7; CDR3aa: ASSKVLLADPLIYEQY
v_gene: TRBV25-1; j_gene: TRBJ1-1; CDR3aa: ASSGDGTEAF
v_gene: TRBV29-1; j_gene: TRBJ2-7; CDR3aa: SAGGTGYEQY
v_gene: TRBV20-1; j_gene: TRBJ2-1; CDR3aa: SARDLGASGLHYNEQF
v_gene: TRBV5-1; j_gene: TRBJ2-7; CDR3aa: ASSSGQTADLLAGAYEQY
v_gene: TRBV2; j_gene: TRBJ1-4; CDR3aa: ASRDRLGSEKLF
v_gene: TRBV12-3/TRBV12-4; j_gene: TRBJ1-4; CDR3aa: ASSLEQGRGLTNEKLF
v_gene: TRBV29-1; j_gene: TRBJ1-2; CDR3aa: SVTAGGRDGYT
v_gene: TRBV28; j_gene: TRBJ2-7; CDR3aa: ASSFSLAYEQY
v_gene: TRBV19; j_gene: TRBJ2-2; CDR3aa: ASSIKTSLTGELF
v_gene: TRBV3-1; j_gene: TRBJ1-2; CDR3aa: ASSDVGNYGYT
v_gene: TRBV4-1; j_gene: TRBJ2-1; CDR3aa: ASSPRGGQAYNEQF
v_gene: TRBV5-5; j_gene: TRBJ2-4; CDR3aa: ASSPGVAKNIQY
v_gene: TRBV3-1; j_gene: TRBJ2-7; CDR3aa: ASSQRGSTYEQY
v_gene: TRBV11-2; j_gene: TRBJ2-1; CDR3aa: ASSSRQGFDEQF
v_gene: TRBV3-1; j_gene: TRBJ1-2; CDR3aa: ACSQVNREGQDGYT
v_gene: TRBV10-1; j_gene: TRBJ1-5; CDR3aa: ASSDGQGVSNQPQH
v_gene: TRBV12-3/TRBV12-4; j_gene: TRBJ1-3; CDR3aa: ASSLERYTRSGNTIY
v_gene: TRBV7-7; j_gene: TRBJ2-3; CDR3aa: ASSPTGSTDTQY
v_gene: TRBV7-2; j_gene: TRBJ2-3; CDR3aa: ASSLPGPHTDTQY
v_gene: TRBV20-1; j_gene: TRBJ2-7; CDR3aa: SANDIAGGDEQY
v_gene: TRBV15; j_gene: TRBJ2-1; CDR3aa: ATSRELAGGNEQF
v_gene: TRBV7-8; j_gene: TRBJ2-1; CDR3aa: ASSLGQDQF
v_gene: TRBV29-1; j_gene: TRBJ1-4; CDR3aa: SGLNEKLF
v_gene: TRBV6-5; j_gene: TRBJ2-3; CDR3aa: ASSYSGTGGTDTQY